This T cell receptor beta chain was found in a study of shared T cell receptors in the human thymus. With 6 bases removed from V and 1 base from J, the gap between germline ends came to 21 bases. CDR3 length: 16 amino acids. CDR1 SQVTM and CDR2 ANQGSEA come from the germline V gene. Produced via immunoSEQ multiplex PCR; TCRdb's table is partial and in-frame only. The sample consists of about 710,000 clones, around 87% of them appearing once. Separately, the same data were catalogued under a study of human thymus T cells. That source reports: Corrective heart surgery yielded resections, and these provided the thymus tissue.

The TCR sequence derives from a boy younger than two with a congenital heart defect. The gene calls are TRBV29-1 and TRBJ1-1; a weak D match, TRBD1 (5 bases). Sequencing input: thymocytes. The CDR3 sequence is CSVAGRRGRRNTEAFF. DNA for the CDR3: TGCAGCGTCGCGGGACGCCGGGGGAGGAGGAACACTGAAGCTTTCTTT. Full variable domain (rest looked up from reference TRBV29-1 and TRBJ1-1): SAVISQKPSRDICQRGTSLTIQCQVDSQVTMMFWYRQQPGQSLTLIATANQGSEATYESGFVIDKFPISRPNLTFSTLTVSNMSPEDSSIYLCSVAGRRGRRNTEAFFGQGTRLTVV.